Listed below are T cell receptor beta chains from one sample, sequenced in a study of T cell repertoires in cytomegalovirus infection. TCRdb ran MiXCR on the reads and lists one entry per CDR3 protein. The sample carries over 300,000 distinct CDR3 sequences, over 7.5% recorded once. Sequencing was carried out using PBMCs. The receptor set was obtained from a human donor in good health (CMV status not recorded). Some clones in this sample may be carry-over from other donors' samples. CDR3s include the opening cysteine and the closing phenylalanine or tryptophan.

j_call: TRBJ2-4
v_call: TRBV6-8
cdr3_aa: CATIAEVNIQYF

j_call: TRBJ1-2
v_call: TRBV7-9
cdr3_aa: CASSPSGQGISYTF

j_call: TRBJ1-1
v_call: TRBV28
cdr3_aa: CAIGPNMNTEAFF

j_call: TRBJ2-3
v_call: TRBV7-9
cdr3_aa: CASSLPTGGGTDTQYF

j_call: TRBJ2-2
v_call: TRBV7-4
cdr3_aa: CASSWGEFNTGELFF

j_call: TRBJ2-7
v_call: TRBV7-2
cdr3_aa: CASSFRLAGITYEQYF

j_call: TRBJ1-2
v_call: TRBV14
cdr3_aa: CASSPLQTGGYTF

j_call: TRBJ1-1
v_call: TRBV11-2
cdr3_aa: CASSLSQGAEAFF

j_call: TRBJ1-4
v_call: TRBV7-6
cdr3_aa: CASSARWTAVRTNEKLFF

j_call: TRBJ1-5
v_call: TRBV4-1
cdr3_aa: CTSSHAVGTDNQPQHF

j_call: TRBJ2-1
v_call: TRBV7-9
cdr3_aa: CASTPQSGALNEQFF

j_call: TRBJ1-1
v_call: TRBV7-2
cdr3_aa: CASSFMPRFSTEAFF

j_call: TRBJ1-1
v_call: TRBV12-3/TRBV12-4
cdr3_aa: CASSLVGGGFEAFF

j_call: TRBJ2-1
v_call: TRBV6-2/TRBV6-3
cdr3_aa: CASRTSSGEQFF

j_call: TRBJ2-3
v_call: TRBV7-2
cdr3_aa: CASSLAPLDTQYF

j_call: TRBJ2-1
v_call: TRBV20-1
cdr3_aa: CSAWSSGSYNEQFF

j_call: TRBJ2-7
v_call: TRBV6-1
cdr3_aa: CASRRGRVEEQYF

j_call: TRBJ2-3
v_call: TRBV27
cdr3_aa: CASSPRLGGTDTQYF

j_call: TRBJ2-1
v_call: TRBV4-3
cdr3_aa: CASSLLGLAGYNEQFF

j_call: TRBJ2-7
v_call: TRBV4-3
cdr3_aa: CASSRRTVGYEQYF

j_call: TRBJ2-7
v_call: TRBV6-6
cdr3_aa: CASSYSGRGVEEYF

j_call: TRBJ2-1
v_call: TRBV7-2
cdr3_aa: CASSLLGPYNEQFF

j_call: TRBJ2-6
v_call: TRBV19
cdr3_aa: CASSGVRGFYSGANVLTF

j_call: TRBJ1-5
v_call: TRBV7-2
cdr3_aa: CASSLGRGGNQPQHF

j_call: TRBJ1-3
v_call: TRBV30
cdr3_aa: CAWGQGASGNTIYF

j_call: TRBJ2-4
v_call: TRBV7-2
cdr3_aa: CASSPLGTVAKNIQYF

j_call: TRBJ2-3
v_call: TRBV6-2/TRBV6-3
cdr3_aa: CASSHLTPGDMESPTDTQYF

j_call: TRBJ2-1
v_call: TRBV6-2/TRBV6-3
cdr3_aa: CASLLAGGNYEQFF

j_call: TRBJ2-5
v_call: TRBV19
cdr3_aa: CASSTSGLAGQETQYF

j_call: TRBJ2-3
v_call: TRBV20-1
cdr3_aa: CSAVRRGETDTQYF

j_call: TRBJ2-5
v_call: TRBV7-2
cdr3_aa: CASSLQWGETQYF

j_call: TRBJ1-3
v_call: TRBV7-2
cdr3_aa: CASREQYGTPPSF

j_call: TRBJ2-1
v_call: TRBV4-2
cdr3_aa: CASKKTDTGNEQFF

j_call: TRBJ1-5
v_call: TRBV28
cdr3_aa: CASSLGRYSNQPQHF

j_call: TRBJ1-1
v_call: TRBV4-1
cdr3_aa: CASSQVRAWATEAFF

j_call: TRBJ2-1
v_call: TRBV7-9
cdr3_aa: CASSITGTGGNEQFF

j_call: TRBJ2-2
v_call: TRBV7-2
cdr3_aa: CASSFTGVQAGELFF

j_call: TRBJ2-2
v_call: TRBV7-2
cdr3_aa: CASSQRPRDAFTAGELFF

j_call: TRBJ2-3
v_call: TRBV4-3
cdr3_aa: CASSQASGGATDTQYF

j_call: TRBJ2-2
v_call: TRBV29-1
cdr3_aa: CSVEGWRGDFTGELFF

j_call: TRBJ2-1
v_call: TRBV20-1
cdr3_aa: CSARDRSQMLSNEQFF

j_call: TRBJ2-6
v_call: TRBV7-3
cdr3_aa: CASSPSGAGANVLTF

j_call: TRBJ2-5
v_call: TRBV4-2
cdr3_aa: CASSQESRVQLRQETQYF

j_call: TRBJ2-3
v_call: TRBV6-1
cdr3_aa: CASSEIRVTDTQYF

j_call: TRBJ2-5
v_call: TRBV15
cdr3_aa: CATSRDGGLAGETQYF

j_call: TRBJ1-2
v_call: TRBV12-3/TRBV12-4
cdr3_aa: CASSLDSYGYTF